This TCR beta chain is from a study of cytomegalovirus exposure and HLA in healthy donors. About the research overall: The 110 or so validation repertoires were produced on the same platform as the 550 to 700 repertoires of the first cohort. This was reported in a later analysis.

V shed 6 bases and J shed 9 bases, with 18 bases lying between them. In germline, CDR1 is MDHEN, CDR2 SYDVKM. The CDR3 loop spans 14 amino acids. Here immunoSEQ multiplex PCR was the method, and the copy in TCRdb shows in-frame clones only, minus some. The data hold 120,000 to 150,000 clones, with approximately 91% observed a single time. This chain connects TRBV28 to TRBJ1-5, with D perhaps matching TRBD1 (5 bases). The sequence came from a woman between 18 and 29 years old in good health and CMV-seropositive. The sample comprised PBMCs. Here the CDR3 reads CASSLGGTVGPQHF. CDR3 bases: TGTGCCAGCAGCCTTGGGGGGACTGTGGGGCCCCAGCATTTT.